This TCR beta chain was sequenced during a study of molecular identifiers for immune sequencing clone quantification (dated by TCRdb to the late 2010s). About the full investigation: In a replicate experiment, RNA from around 20,000 or 100,000 naive CD8 T cells was split into five aliquots, four of which were sequenced. This methods study used CD8 T cells to benchmark TCR RNA copy counting and molecular-identifier clustering-based TCR repertoire sequencing (MIDCIRS). Study-level results and caveats: When barcode sub-clustering was not used, chimeric consensus sequences inflated TCR diversity, with chimeras reaching as high as 47%. Spiked-in Jurkat TCR RNA (roughly 10 copies' worth), which is not part of the donor repertoire, was contained in the naive libraries. Modeling estimated about 2.8 recovered TCR RNA copies per cell, compared with about 10 by digital PCR, which implies 25% to 30% capture efficiency. Spiked-in Jurkat TCR RNA equivalent to a single cell was reported to be detectable even among fewer than 1.2 million naive CD8 T cells. Highly expanded clone sizes could be underestimated because identical TCR molecules may share a barcode. In CMV-specific effector cells, clones with more than 20 RNA copies accounted for over 97% of molecules, whereas in naive cells such clones accounted for under 1%.

The library was prepared using PCR. These reads were obtained on a NextSeq 500. Bulk TCR libraries were prepared as previously described, using TCR primers listed in Table S5. Purification of total RNA was performed with the Qiagen AllPrep DNA/RNA kit. Before analysis, reads from multiple sequencing runs of one library were combined. The paper's data handling went like this. Only reads with exact TCR constant sequence were kept, trimmed to 150 nt, and grouped by their 12-nt molecular barcodes. Within each barcode group, reads were sub-clustered at a 15% Levenshtein threshold, and quality-weighted consensus sequences were built per RNA molecule. Non-functional sequences were filtered out, along with any lower-count sequence sitting one edit away from another sequence. Based on fitting two negative binomial distributions, any barcode sub-cluster with under 20% of the maximum read count was discarded. Using fastp at Q25 and MiXCR, TCRdb reprocessed the public reads and kept productive beta chains. Rows merge per CDR3 protein into single entries with the most common DNA and genes. Clone size and V and J calls follow TCRdb, not the original study. This sample has under 600,000 distinct CDR3 sequences in its table, and under 30% of those were observed once. Roughly 0.79% of the sample rests with the top ten.

V is cut by 3 bases and J by 13 bases, and the space between the germline ends is 17 bases. Inclusive of the bounding cysteine and phenylalanine, the CDR3 is 13 residues long. Only CDR3 DNA remains: 39 bases, in frame from the first base. CDR1 is given as KGHDR and CDR2 as SFDVKD, both from the germline V gene. This clonotype has only a few counts. Its antigen specificity is not known. No per-base quality is available; no much larger clone lies one base away. Libraries of naive CD8 T cells were built from anywhere between about 20,000 and 1,000,000 sorted cells, with 10%, 30% or 50% of the purified RNA used. Naive CD8 T cells were FACS-sorted as CD8+CD4-CCR7+CD45RA+ on a BD FACSAria II into RLT Plus buffer. To test detection sensitivity, Jurkat RNA equivalent to about eleven TCR copies was spiked into samples of about 20,000-1,100,000 naive CD8 T cells. Enrichment of CD8 T cells was done with RosetteSep CD8+ T Cell Enrichment Cocktail plus Ficoll-Paque, and ACK red cell lysis came afterward.

This TCR came from a human donor in good health. Some libraries in this study had Jurkat cell RNA spiked in. Recombination connected TRBV24-1 to TRBJ2-5; the D segment cannot be called with confidence. Sequencing was done on a sample of naive CD8+ T cells from blood, with Jurkat cell RNA spiked in. The meaning of the sample's cell subset or site label: FACS-sorted CD8+CD4-CCR7+CD45RA+ naive T cells. CDR3 region: CATSDPNDVLPYF. The bases read TGTGCCACCAGTGATCCTAACGACGTTCTGCCGTACTTC.